What follows are 18 T cell receptor beta chains derived from one specimen sequenced in a study of cytomegalovirus exposure and HLA in healthy donors. This PCR relied on a set of 60 Vbeta primers and 13 Jbeta primers. The assay was immunoSEQ multiplex PCR, and TCRdb's table has in-frame clones only and misses some. The sample holds about 130,000 clones; around 76% are singletons and the top ten take around 1.8%. The sample comprised PBMCs. These receptors originate from a woman in her 50s in good health and CMV-seronegative.

The chain joins TRBV5-8 to TRBJ1-6; D is uncertain. The V and J ends lost 1 base and 5 bases respectively, with 7 bases between them. CDR1 is SGHTS, CDR2 YDEGEE, per germline. The CDR3 is 14 residues long. CDR3 in amino acids: CASSLPSDNSPLHF. CDR3 bases: TGTGCCAGCAGCTTGCCATCGGATAATTCACCCCTCCACTTT.

This sequence joins TRBV7-9 and TRBJ1-5, with 8 bases identical to TRBD1. The V gene end was trimmed by 1 base and the J gene end by 7 bases; junction bases not matched to a gene: 3. Looked up from germline, CDR1 is SEHNR and CDR2 is FQNEAQ (reference sequence). This CDR3 is 14 amino acids long. The CDR3: CASSLDRGEQPQHF. The CDR3 DNA is TGTGCCAGCAGCTTAGACAGGGGGGAACAGCCCCAGCATTTT.

The gene calls are TRBV7-2 and TRBJ2-3; 7 nucleotides match TRBD2. This CDR3 has 16 residues. V dropped 0 bases and J dropped 6; count of bases not matched to a gene: 9. Germline-derived CDR1 and CDR2 are SGHTA and FQGNSA. The CDR3 here is CASSLAGGRAGDTQYF. In DNA form, the CDR3 reads TGTGCCAGCAGCTTAGCGGGAGGGAGGGCCGGGGATACGCAGTATTTT.

This chain uses TRBV19 with TRBJ1-2; 11 nucleotides agree with TRBD1. Germline trimming cut 3 bases from V and 5 bases from J; bases unmatched to any gene: 5. Germline V gene lookup returns CDR1 LNHDA and CDR2 SQIVND (reference sequence). The CDR3 has 15 amino acids. CDR3 DNA sequence: TGTGCCAGTAGTATCCGAGGGACAGGGGGGTATGGCTACACCTTC. It translates to CASSIRGTGGYGYTF.

The V and J genes are TRBV7-8 and TRBJ1-1, with TRBD1 identical over 12 bases. The CDR3 sequence is 16 residues long. From germline, CDR1 is SGHVS and CDR2 FQNEAQ. Germline trimming cut 1 base from V and 1 base from J; bases unmatched to any gene: 1. CDR3 bases: TGTGCCAGCAGCTTAGGGGACAGGGGGCGGAACACTGAAGCTTTCTTT. Translated, it gives CASSLGDRGRNTEAFF.

V gene TRBV5-1 combines with J gene TRBJ2-7, with 10 bases that match TRBD1. J lost 2 bases, V lost 1 base, and 3 bases had no gene match. The CDR3 is made up of 15 amino acids. Germline CDR1 reads SGHRS; CDR2 reads YFSETQ. The DNA of the CDR3 is TGCGCCAGCAGCTTGCGGACAGGGGGACCCTACGAGCAGTACTTC. It is translated as CASSLRTGGPYEQYF. Combining the CDR3 with reference TRBV5-1 and TRBJ2-7 gives the whole variable domain KAGVTQTPRYLIKTRGQQVTLSCSPISGHRSVSWYQQTPGQGLQFLFEYFSETQRNKGNFPGRFSGRQFSNSRSEMNVSTLELGDSALYLCASSLRTGGPYEQYFGPGTRLTVT.

The chain recombines TRBV21-1 with TRBJ2-7; whether TRBD2, the table's D call, matches the DNA was not checked. TRBV21-1 is labeled a pseudogene. The CDR3 is 16 amino acids. CDR3 sequence reads: CASIPTQPAGSGEQYF. CDR3 nucleotide sequence: TGTGCCAGCATTCCTACTCAGCCAGCGGGATCGGGCGAGCAGTACTTC.

This clone was recorded once. The CDR3 region has the DNA TGTGCCAGCAGCCCAGGGCCGTACTACGAGCAGTACTTC. Encoded protein: CASSPGPYYEQYF. The chain uses TRBV5-6 and TRBJ2-7; D possibly corresponds to TRBD1 (5 bases). The CDR3 contains 13 residues. V was clipped by 4 bases and J by 3 bases, with 11 bases between them. The V gene's germline CDR1 is SGHDT and CDR2 YYEEEE.

This sequence joins TRBV7-2 and TRBJ1-5; D perhaps matches TRBD1 (5 bases). Trimming shortened V by 3 bases and J by 4 bases, and 16 bases separated the two germline ends. The CDR3 runs to 16 residues. CDR1 is SGHTA and CDR2 is FQGNSA in the germline V gene. In nucleotides, the CDR3 is TGTGCCAGCAGCTTGAGGCAATCAAGGGGAAATCAGCCCCAGCATTTT. Amino acids: CASSLRQSRGNQPQHF.

The V and J genes are TRBV21-1 and TRBJ2-5; the listed D gene, TRBD1, was not tested against the DNA. TRBV21-1 is a documented pseudogene. CDR3 size: 14 residues. The CDR3 protein is CASSPRQGQETQYF. The CDR3 DNA reads TGTGCCAGCAGCCCCCGACAGGGACAAGAGACCCAGTACTTC.

V gene TRBV28 combines with J gene TRBJ1-2; perhaps TRBD1 as D (6 bases). The germline V and J ends were trimmed by 10 bases and 8 bases, with 23 bases remaining between them. Germline CDR1 MDHEN, CDR2 SYDVKM. The CDR3 length is 14 residues. The DNA of the CDR3 is TGTGCCACTCCCCGGGAGGGGGTAGGTTTGGGCTACACCTTC. Its protein product is CATPREGVGLGYTF.

In its sample, this clone was seen a few times. This sequence joins TRBV29-1 and TRBJ2-1, with 9 bases identical to TRBD1. The CDR3 totals 16 residues. The ends lost 6 bases at V and 7 bases at J; junction bases unmatched: 16. The germline gives CDR1 SQVTM, CDR2 ANQGSEA. The DNA for the CDR3 is TGCAGCGTAGAAAAGGGGCCCGGGACAGGGATTAATGAGCAGTTCTTC. Its translation is CSVEKGPGTGINEQFF.

In the case of this clone: The junction departs from the called germline gene at one end, perhaps through a read error. The chain carries TRBV5-6 and TRBJ1-5, with 7 positions matching TRBD1. This CDR3 spans 14 amino acids. Germline-derived CDR1 and CDR2 are SGHDT and YYEEEE. CDR3 sequence (DNA): TGTGCCAGCAGTTCTGGGACAGTCAATCAGCCCCAGAATTTT. Its protein is CASSSGTVNQPQNF.

This chain joins TRBV6-5 and TRBJ1-6; the match to TRBD1 covers 8 bases. This CDR3 has 16 residues. Trimming removed 2 bases from V and 13 bases from J; junction bases left unmatched: 13. Germline V lookup: CDR1 MNHEY, CDR2 SVGAGI. The CDR3 reads CASSYSGGQGNFPLHF. CDR3 coding DNA: TGTGCCAGCAGTTACAGCGGCGGACAGGGAAACTTCCCCCTCCACTTT.

V gene TRBV28 combines with J gene TRBJ1-4; TRBD1 matches at 11 bases. CDR3 length: 20 residues. CDR1 is MDHEN and CDR2 is SYDVKM in the germline V gene. Trimming cost V 2 bases and J 7 bases; bases outside gene matches: 18. CDR3: CASSLRGGIRDRGVAEKLFF. The CDR3 nucleotides read TGTGCCAGCAGTTTACGCGGCGGAATTCGGGACAGGGGGGTTGCTGAAAAACTGTTTTTT.

V usage is TRBV7-2 and J usage is TRBJ1-2; no reliable D call. This CDR3 has 18 amino acids. Germline CDR1 is SGHTA and CDR2 is FQGNSA. Trimming stripped 2 bases from V and 2 bases from J, with 21 bases between. DNA of the CDR3: TGTGCCAGCAGCTTACGTGGACGAACGGAGGTATTAAACTATGGCTACACCTTC. This translates into CASSLRGRTEVLNYGYTF.

This sequence joins TRBV6-6 and TRBJ1-5, with 8 bases lining up with TRBD1. CDR1 and CDR2 from the germline V gene are MNHNY and SVGAGI (reference sequence). V dropped 0 bases and J dropped 7; count of bases not matched to a gene: 8. The CDR3 length is 16 residues. CDR3 amino acids: CASSYSGQGARQPQHF. The CDR3 DNA follows: TGTGCCAGCAGTTACTCTGGGCAGGGGGCGCGGCAGCCCCAGCATTTT.

In DNA, the CDR3 is TGTGCCAGCAGCGTAGGACATTCCGCGGGACAGGGGTCTTGGAACACTGAAGCTTTCTTT. This codes for CASSVGHSAGQGSWNTEAFF. The rearrangement uses TRBV9 and TRBJ1-1, with TRBD1 identical over 10 bases. The CDR3 length is 20 residues. The V and J ends lost 0 bases and 1 base, in that order; junction bases with no gene match: 15. Per the germline V gene, CDR1 is SGDLS and CDR2 is YYNGEE.